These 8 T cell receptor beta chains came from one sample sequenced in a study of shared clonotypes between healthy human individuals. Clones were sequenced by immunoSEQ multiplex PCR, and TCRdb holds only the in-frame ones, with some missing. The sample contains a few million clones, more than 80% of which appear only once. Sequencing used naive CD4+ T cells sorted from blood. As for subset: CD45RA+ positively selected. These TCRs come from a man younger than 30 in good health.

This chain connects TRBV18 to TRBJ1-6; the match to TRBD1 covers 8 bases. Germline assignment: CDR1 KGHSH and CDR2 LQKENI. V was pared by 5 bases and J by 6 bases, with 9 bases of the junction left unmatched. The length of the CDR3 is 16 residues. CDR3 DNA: TGTGCCAGCTCATCGGACAGGGTAAAGGTTAATTCACCCCTCCACTTT. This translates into CASSSDRVKVNSPLHF.

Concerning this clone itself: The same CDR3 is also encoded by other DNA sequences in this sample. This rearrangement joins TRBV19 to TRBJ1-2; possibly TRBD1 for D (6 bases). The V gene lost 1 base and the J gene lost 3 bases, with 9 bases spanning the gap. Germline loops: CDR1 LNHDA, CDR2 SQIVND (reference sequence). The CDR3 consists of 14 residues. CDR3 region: CASSIVAGDYGYTF. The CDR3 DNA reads TGTGCCAGTAGTATAGTGGCAGGGGACTATGGCTACACCTTC.

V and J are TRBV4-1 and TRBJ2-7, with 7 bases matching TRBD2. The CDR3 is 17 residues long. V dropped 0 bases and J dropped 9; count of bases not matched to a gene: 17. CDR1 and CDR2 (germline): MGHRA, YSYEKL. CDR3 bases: TGCGCCAGCAGCCAAGAACTCCTCGCGGGAGTAAAGTATGGGCAGTACTTC. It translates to CASSQELLAGVKYGQYF.

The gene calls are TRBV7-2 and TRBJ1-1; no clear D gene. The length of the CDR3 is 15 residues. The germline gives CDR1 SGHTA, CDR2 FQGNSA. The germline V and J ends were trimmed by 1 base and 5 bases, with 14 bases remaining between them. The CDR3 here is CASSLDLPDGTEAFF. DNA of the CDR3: TGTGCCAGCAGCTTAGATCTTCCAGATGGTACTGAAGCTTTCTTT.

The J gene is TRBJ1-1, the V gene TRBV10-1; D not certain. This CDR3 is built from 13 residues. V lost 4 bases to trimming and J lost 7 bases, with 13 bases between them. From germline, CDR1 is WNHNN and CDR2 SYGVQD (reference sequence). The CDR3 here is CASSVFEFGEAFF. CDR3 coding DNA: TGCGCCAGCAGTGTGTTTGAGTTCGGTGAAGCTTTCTTT.

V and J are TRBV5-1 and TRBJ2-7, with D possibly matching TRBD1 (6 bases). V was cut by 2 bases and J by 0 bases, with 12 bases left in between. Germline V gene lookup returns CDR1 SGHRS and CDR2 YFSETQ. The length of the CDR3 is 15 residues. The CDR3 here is CASSLSGVDSYEQYF. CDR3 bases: TGCGCCAGCAGCTTATCAGGGGTGGACTCCTACGAGCAGTACTTC. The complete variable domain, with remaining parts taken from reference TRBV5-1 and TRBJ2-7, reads KAGVTQTPRYLIKTRGQQVTLSCSPISGHRSVSWYQQTPGQGLQFLFEYFSETQRNKGNFPGRFSGRQFSNSRSEMNVSTLELGDSALYLCASSLSGVDSYEQYFGPGTRLTVT.

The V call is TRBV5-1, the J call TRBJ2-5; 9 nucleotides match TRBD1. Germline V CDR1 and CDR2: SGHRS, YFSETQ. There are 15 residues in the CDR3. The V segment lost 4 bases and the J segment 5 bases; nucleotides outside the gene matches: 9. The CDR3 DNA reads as TGCGCCAGCAGCGCAGATGGACAGGGGTTGGAGACCCAGTACTTC. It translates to CASSADGQGLETQYF.

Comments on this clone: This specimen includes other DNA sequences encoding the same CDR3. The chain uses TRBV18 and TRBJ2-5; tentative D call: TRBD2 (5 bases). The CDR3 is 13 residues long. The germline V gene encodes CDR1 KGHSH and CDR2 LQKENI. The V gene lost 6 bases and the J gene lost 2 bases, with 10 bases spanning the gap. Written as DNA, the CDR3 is TGTGCCAGCTCCGCACCGGGGCAAGAGACCCAGTACTTC. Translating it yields CASSAPGQETQYF.